One and the same sample provided the 22 T cell receptor beta chains below, sequenced in a study of blood T cell repertoires in COVID-19. The repertoire was sequenced with immunoSEQ multiplex PCR; TCRdb's copy has only in-frame clones and lacks some. This sample has under 200,000 clones, with 79% found just once. The specimen sequenced was peripheral blood. These receptors were collected from a woman aged 55-69 years with COVID-19, enrolled during active disease.

A few counts support this clone. The chain employs TRBV28 and TRBJ1-3; D remains ambiguous. Germline assignment: CDR1 MDHEN and CDR2 SYDVKM. The ends were cut back, 6 bases at V and 0 bases at J, with 9 bases in the middle. The CDR3 sequence is 14 residues long. Here the CDR3 reads CASRAYGSGNTIYF. CDR3 in DNA: TGTGCCAGCAGGGCATATGGCTCTGGAAACACCATATATTTT.

This sequence joins TRBV2 and TRBJ2-5; the D is unclear. Trimming removed 2 bases at V and 9 bases at J, with 16 bases between. The CDR3 is made up of 14 amino acids. Germline CDR1 and CDR2: SNHLY and FYNNEI. The CDR3 DNA reads as TGTGCCAGCAGTGAACGGCCCGGTCCCAGGTCCCAGTACTTC. It specifies CASSERPGPRSQYF.

The V call is TRBV5-1, the J call TRBJ2-5; D is perhaps TRBD1 (5 bases). The V and J ends lost 6 bases and 7 bases respectively, with 16 bases between them. Per the germline V gene, CDR1 is SGHRS and CDR2 is YFSETQ. CDR3 length: 13 residues. The CDR3 DNA sequence: TGCGCCAGCAATGCGGATCCTCAGGGGACCCAGTACTTC. It is translated as CASNADPQGTQYF.

The V call is TRBV7-8, the J call TRBJ2-7; unclear D gene. CDR3 size: 13 residues. CDR1 is SGHVS and CDR2 is FQNEAQ in the germline V gene. The V end was cut by 0 bases, the J end by 6 bases, with 9 bases between. The CDR3 is CASSLAALREQYF. CDR3 nucleotides: TGTGCCAGCAGCTTAGCAGCCCTCCGCGAGCAGTACTTC.

V is TRBV5-1 and J is TRBJ2-1; 9 positions agree with TRBD1. The germline CDR1 and CDR2 sequences are SGHRS and YFSETQ. The CDR3 is 15 residues long. Unmatched junction bases numbered 4, after V lost 0 bases and J lost 6 bases. The CDR3 spells CASSLALGQGNEQFF. Written as DNA, the CDR3 is TGCGCCAGCAGCTTGGCCCTGGGACAGGGCAATGAGCAGTTCTTC.

This clone was found a few times. The rearrangement joins TRBV9 to TRBJ1-1, with a possible D match to TRBD1 (6 bases). CDR1 is SGDLS and CDR2 is YYNGEE in the germline V gene. This CDR3 contains 15 residues. The ends were cut back, 4 bases at V and 3 bases at J, with 16 bases in the middle. For the CDR3, the DNA is TGTGCCAGCAGCACACAGGGTACAGGATACACTGAAGCTTTCTTT. Protein sequence: CASSTQGTGYTEAFF.

This clone was found once. The rearrangement links TRBV3-1 (or the pseudogene TRBV3-2) to TRBJ1-2; a possible D gene is TRBD1 (5 bases). This CDR3 comprises 15 residues. V lost 2 bases, J lost 5 bases, and 15 bases lay in between. Germline CDR1 LGHDT, CDR2 YNNKEL (reference sequence). CDR3 amino acids: CASSQPSQGRYGYTF. CDR3 coding DNA: TGTGCCAGCAGCCAACCAAGCCAGGGAAGGTATGGCTACACCTTC.

This clone has just one count. The rearrangement links TRBV11-2 to TRBJ2-7; D perhaps matches TRBD1 (5 bases). The CDR3 loop spans 13 amino acids. Per the germline V gene, CDR1 is SGHAT and CDR2 is FQNNGV. Trimming left V 3 bases short and J 7 bases short, with 13 bases between. In DNA form, the CDR3 reads TGTGCCAGCAGCTTTAGTCCCGACAGAGAGCAGTACGTC. Encoded protein: CASSFSPDREQYV.

V and J are TRBV4-1 and TRBJ2-1; 8 bases are a match to TRBD2. The CDR3 extends over 14 amino acids. Germline values: CDR1 MGHRA, CDR2 YSYEKL. Trimming took 1 base from V and 10 from J; bases not matched to a gene: 6. The CDR3 loop is CASSQGRGGTEQFF. In nucleotides, the CDR3 is TGCGCCAGCAGCCAAGGTCGGGGGGGGACGGAGCAGTTCTTC.

This clone was detected only once. V and J are TRBV5-6 and TRBJ1-4, with 7 positions matching TRBD1. CDR3 length equals 15 residues. The trim removed 0 bases at V and 3 bases at J, leaving 2 bases unmatched. The V gene's germline CDR1 is SGHDT and CDR2 YYEEEE. In DNA, the CDR3 is TGTGCCAGCAGCTTGGGACAGGGCGCTAATGAAAAACTGTTTTTT. Translating it yields CASSLGQGANEKLFF. The full variable domain, in which reference TRBV5-6 and TRBJ1-4 provide the parts outside the CDR3, is DAGVTQSPTHLIKTRGQQVTLRCSPKSGHDTVSWYQQALGQGPQFIFQYYEEEERQRGNFPDRFSGHQFPNYSSELNVNALLLGDSALYLCASSLGQGANEKLFFGSGTQLSVL.

CDR3 coding DNA: TGTGCCAGCAGCTTCAATAGGGGAGGGCGAGATACGCAGTATTTT. This codes for CASSFNRGGRDTQYF. This chain joins TRBV7-2 and TRBJ2-3; 7 bases are shared with TRBD2. This CDR3 has 15 residues. V lost 3 bases and J lost 5; bases outside the gene matches: 8. Germline V lookup: CDR1 SGHTA, CDR2 FQGNSA. The full variable domain, rest sourced from reference TRBV7-2 and TRBJ2-3, is GAGVSQSPSNKVTEKGKDVELRCDPISGHTALYWYRQSLGQGLEFLIYFQGNSAPDKSGLPSDRFSAERTGGSVSTLTIQRTQQEDSAVYLCASSFNRGGRDTQYFGPGTRLTVL.

V usage is TRBV7-2 and J usage is TRBJ1-2; 9 positions match TRBD1. This CDR3 region has 14 residues. Germline CDR1 and CDR2: SGHTA and FQGNSA. J was trimmed by 7 bases and V by 5 bases; bases with no gene match: 8. The CDR3 sequence is CASSRPGTGSGYTF. The CDR3 nucleotides read TGTGCCAGCAGCCGGCCAGGGACAGGGAGTGGCTACACCTTC.

The J gene is TRBJ2-3, the V gene TRBV6-4; 11 bases fit TRBD1. CDR3 length equals 16 residues. V lost 2 bases and J lost 4; bases outside the gene matches: 5. Per the germline V gene, CDR1 is MRHNA and CDR2 is SNTAGT. The CDR3, as DNA: TGTGCCAGCAGTGACGGAGGGGGACAGGGGGCAGATACGCAGTATTTT. It codes for CASSDGGGQGADTQYF.

The gene calls are TRBV19 and TRBJ2-3; possibly TRBD2 for D (5 bases). V lost 6 bases and J lost 8, with 9 bases in between. This CDR3 comprises 11 residues. The germline CDR1 and CDR2 sequences are LNHDA and SQIVND (reference sequence). The CDR3 spells CASSRGITQYF. CDR3 sequence (DNA): TGTGCCAGTAGCCGAGGGATTACGCAGTATTTT.

V is TRBV3-1 (or the pseudogene TRBV3-2) and J is TRBJ2-2; 7 nucleotides align to TRBD2. The V gene end was trimmed by 3 bases and the J gene end by 4 bases; junction bases not matched to a gene: 2. The CDR3 consists of 14 residues. CDR1 LGHDT and CDR2 YNNKEL come from the germline V gene (reference sequence). CDR3 coding DNA: TGTGCCAGCAGCCATGGGGGGGGCACCGGGGAGCTGTTTTTT. Residues: CASSHGGGTGELFF.

The chain carries TRBV6-6 and TRBJ1-5; 10 bases match TRBD1. The CDR3 sequence is 15 residues long. The junction had 10 bases not matched to a gene; V was cut back by 8 bases and J by 6 bases. Germline loops: CDR1 MNHNY, CDR2 SVGAGI (reference sequence). The CDR3 sequence: CASEQATGGSQPQHF. CDR3 bases: TGTGCCAGCGAACAAGCGACAGGGGGCAGTCAGCCCCAGCATTTT.

The gene calls are TRBV27 and TRBJ2-1, with D perhaps matching TRBD2 (5 bases). Germline V gives CDR1 MNHEY, CDR2 SMNVEV (reference sequence). This CDR3 has 16 amino acids. V was pared by 5 bases and J by 5 bases, with 19 bases between. The CDR3 is CASSTALARADNEQFF. The CDR3 DNA reads TGTGCCAGCAGTACGGCATTAGCGAGAGCGGACAATGAGCAGTTCTTC.

The chain joins TRBV21-1 to TRBJ2-1; the D call of TRBD2 is as the table states it, not checked on the DNA. TRBV21-1 is recorded as a pseudogene. This CDR3 region has 22 residues. CDR3 in amino acids: CASSKSPGGLAGGWVSMNEQFF. The CDR3 DNA follows: TGTGCCAGCAGCAAAAGCCCGGGCGGACTAGCGGGAGGATGGGTCTCGATGAATGAGCAGTTCTTC.

The chain combines TRBV4-3 with TRBJ2-7; tentatively, D is TRBD2 (6 bases). Germline V gene sequence: CDR1 LGHNA, CDR2 YSLEER. V gave up 1 base and J gave up 2 bases, with 12 bases separating them. The CDR3 extends over 15 amino acids. The CDR3 spells CASSQGSGPPYEQYF. CDR3 DNA sequence: TGCGCCAGCAGCCAAGGGAGCGGGCCCCCCTACGAGCAGTACTTC.

V gene TRBV19 combines with J gene TRBJ1-1; 8 bases fit TRBD1. Losses at the gene ends were 8 bases for V and 3 bases for J; bases not matched to a gene: 8. CDR3 length: 14 residues. Germline CDR1 and CDR2: LNHDA and SQIVND (reference sequence). CDR3 sequence (DNA): TGTGCCAGTCGTGAGGGGACAGGCTACACTGAAGCTTTCTTT. This encodes CASREGTGYTEAFF.

The chain recombines TRBV28 with TRBJ1-2, with 8 bases fitting TRBD1. The V and J ends lost 2 bases and 7 bases, in that order; junction bases with no gene match: 6. Germline CDR1 and CDR2: MDHEN and SYDVKM. CDR3 length: 14 residues. The CDR3 coding sequence is TGTGCCAGCAGTTTACAGGGGGCGCCCCGTGGCTACACCTTC. It is translated as CASSLQGAPRGYTF.

The V gene is TRBV15, the J gene TRBJ2-2, with D maybe TRBD1 (5 bases). This CDR3 is built from 14 residues. Germline loops: CDR1 LNHNV, CDR2 YYDKDF (reference sequence). Trimming shortened V by 1 base and J by 3 bases, and 6 bases separated the two germline ends. This CDR3 is CATSRGRDTGELFF. The CDR3 coding sequence is TGTGCCACCAGCAGAGGCAGGGACACCGGGGAGCTGTTTTTT.